This TCR beta chain emerged from a study of blood T cell repertoires in COVID-19. As for the study in general: Sources were T cells, B-cell-depleted T cells, or PBMCs; the material itself was cDNA or gDNA.

The CDR3 runs 15 residues. Trimming cost V 5 bases and J 2 bases; bases outside gene matches: 5. The V gene's germline CDR1 is SNHLY and CDR2 FYNNEI. Sequencing was performed with immunoSEQ multiplex PCR; in TCRdb, only in-frame clones are kept and a portion is missing. The table lists 25,000 to 30,000 clones, about 70% of them singletons. The clonotype originates from a human donor in a cohort sampled during active COVID-19. This sequence joins TRBV2 and TRBJ2-3; 9 bases match TRBD1. The source material was peripheral blood. CDR3 protein: CASSPGQGYTDTQYF. DNA of the CDR3: TGTGCCAGCAGTCCGGGACAGGGTTACACAGATACGCAGTATTTT.